Listed below are T cell receptor beta chains from one sample, sequenced in a study of blood T cell repertoires in COVID-19. This table comes from immunoSEQ multiplex PCR, and its TCRdb copy is limited to in-frame clones, with some not included. The sample lists a few hundred thousand clones; 88% were seen once. The specimen sequenced was PBMCs or T cells enriched from blood (not recorded which). The receptors stem from a young woman who had been exposed to COVID-19. Each CDR3 is given with its conserved first and last residue. A D gene is named only where the DNA matches it firmly.

j_gene: TRBJ2-2
v_gene: TRBV6-1
d_gene: -
CDR3aa: CASSDRRGTNTGELFF

j_gene: TRBJ1-6
v_gene: TRBV5-8
d_gene: -
CDR3aa: CASSFRLAKTPLHF

j_gene: TRBJ1-5
v_gene: TRBV27
d_gene: TRBD1
CDR3aa: CASSFGTALNQPQHF

j_gene: TRBJ1-5
v_gene: TRBV27
d_gene: TRBD1
CDR3aa: CASSFGTGNQPQHF

j_gene: TRBJ1-1
v_gene: TRBV12-5
d_gene: -
CDR3aa: CASTPSTPGRAKVTEAFF

j_gene: TRBJ2-5
v_gene: TRBV5-1
d_gene: TRBD2
CDR3aa: CASSLAEASGGRETQYF

j_gene: TRBJ1-1
v_gene: TRBV14
d_gene: -
CDR3aa: CASSSRSEAFF

j_gene: TRBJ2-2
v_gene: TRBV11-2
d_gene: TRBD2
CDR3aa: CASRVWEGTGELFF

j_gene: TRBJ1-5
v_gene: TRBV19
d_gene: -
CDR3aa: CASSISGGQPQHF

j_gene: TRBJ2-3
v_gene: TRBV6-5
d_gene: -
CDR3aa: CASTLRGSSTDTQYF

j_gene: TRBJ1-2
v_gene: TRBV4-3
d_gene: TRBD1
CDR3aa: CASSQEGTGVYGYTF

j_gene: TRBJ2-1
v_gene: TRBV29-1
d_gene: TRBD2
CDR3aa: CSGRGLAGGINSYNEQFF

j_gene: TRBJ1-1
v_gene: TRBV7-9
d_gene: -
CDR3aa: CASSSLRVNTEAFF

j_gene: TRBJ2-7
v_gene: TRBV2
d_gene: TRBD2
CDR3aa: CASNTAESGSIDEQYF

j_gene: TRBJ2-3
v_gene: TRBV10-1
d_gene: -
CDR3aa: CASSLGWTDTQYF

j_gene: TRBJ1-2
v_gene: TRBV3-1/TRBV3-2
d_gene: -
CDR3aa: CASSLSGGAGEGYTF

j_gene: TRBJ2-1
v_gene: TRBV7-3
d_gene: TRBD1
CDR3aa: CASSPMLLFGTGVEEQFF

j_gene: TRBJ2-5
v_gene: TRBV15
d_gene: TRBD2
CDR3aa: CATSRVWGTSGRGETQYF

j_gene: TRBJ2-7
v_gene: TRBV6-5
d_gene: -
CDR3aa: CASSYSGQGTEQYF

j_gene: TRBJ2-3
v_gene: TRBV28
d_gene: -
CDR3aa: CASRLTNTDTQYF

j_gene: TRBJ1-4
v_gene: TRBV19
d_gene: TRBD1
CDR3aa: CASSTGGVTNEKLFF

j_gene: TRBJ2-7
v_gene: TRBV6-5
d_gene: -
CDR3aa: CASSYSKTGLYEQYF

j_gene: TRBJ2-1
v_gene: TRBV4-1
d_gene: TRBD2
CDR3aa: CASSQVPSGTYNEQFF

j_gene: TRBJ2-3
v_gene: TRBV6-5
d_gene: TRBD2
CDR3aa: CASSRTSGTDTQYF

j_gene: TRBJ1-4
v_gene: TRBV27
d_gene: TRBD1
CDR3aa: CASSSAGTGNEKLFF

j_gene: TRBJ1-2
v_gene: TRBV6-6
d_gene: -
CDR3aa: CASYAGYGYTF

j_gene: TRBJ2-2
v_gene: TRBV5-6
d_gene: TRBD2
CDR3aa: CASSLRLLAGTTGELFF

j_gene: TRBJ2-3
v_gene: TRBV18
d_gene: -
CDR3aa: CASSIPGEGTQYF

j_gene: TRBJ2-7
v_gene: TRBV2
d_gene: TRBD2
CDR3aa: CASITGIVSGSQETAPYEQYF

j_gene: TRBJ2-7
v_gene: TRBV5-3
d_gene: TRBD1
CDR3aa: CARSLRYSDRGRLRPYEQYF

j_gene: TRBJ2-7
v_gene: TRBV5-1
d_gene: TRBD2
CDR3aa: CASSLAAGGPVGEQYF

j_gene: TRBJ2-2
v_gene: TRBV2
d_gene: -
CDR3aa: CASMRVDTGELFF